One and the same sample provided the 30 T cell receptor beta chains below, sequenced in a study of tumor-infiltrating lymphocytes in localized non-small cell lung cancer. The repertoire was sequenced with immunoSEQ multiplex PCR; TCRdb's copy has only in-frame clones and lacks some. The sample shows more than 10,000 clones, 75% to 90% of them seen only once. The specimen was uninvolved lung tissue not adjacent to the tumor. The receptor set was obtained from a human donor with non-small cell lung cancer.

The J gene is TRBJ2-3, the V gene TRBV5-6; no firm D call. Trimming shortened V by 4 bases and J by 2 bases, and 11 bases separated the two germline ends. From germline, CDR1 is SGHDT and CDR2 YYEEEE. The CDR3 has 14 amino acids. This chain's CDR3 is CASSPNPITDTQYF. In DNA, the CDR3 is TGTGCCAGCAGCCCCAATCCGATCACAGATACGCAGTATTTT.

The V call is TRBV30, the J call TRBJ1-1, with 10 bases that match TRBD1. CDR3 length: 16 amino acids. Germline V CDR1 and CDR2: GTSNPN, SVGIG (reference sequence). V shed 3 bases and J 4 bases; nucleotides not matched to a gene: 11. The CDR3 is CAWRDRGALRGTEAFF. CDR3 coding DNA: TGTGCCTGGAGGGACAGGGGGGCGCTCCGGGGCACTGAAGCTTTCTTT.

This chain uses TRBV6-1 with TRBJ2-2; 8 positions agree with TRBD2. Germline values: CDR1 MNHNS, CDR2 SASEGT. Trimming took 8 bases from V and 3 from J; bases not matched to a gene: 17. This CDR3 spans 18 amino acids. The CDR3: CASCGGGGSVADTGELFF. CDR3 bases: TGTGCCAGCTGTGGGGGCGGGGGGTCGGTTGCCGACACCGGGGAGCTGTTTTTT.

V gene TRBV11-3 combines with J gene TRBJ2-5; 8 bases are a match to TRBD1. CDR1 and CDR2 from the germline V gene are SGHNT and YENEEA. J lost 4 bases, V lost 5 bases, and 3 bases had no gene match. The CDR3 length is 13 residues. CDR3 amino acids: CASSQDRGETQYF. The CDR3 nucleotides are TGTGCCAGCAGCCAAGACAGGGGAGAGACCCAGTACTTC.

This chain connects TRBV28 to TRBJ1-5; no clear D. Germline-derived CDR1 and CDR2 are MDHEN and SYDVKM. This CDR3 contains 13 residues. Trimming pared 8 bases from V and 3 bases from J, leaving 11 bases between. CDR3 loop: CASEAYLNQPQHF. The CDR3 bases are TGTGCCAGCGAGGCCTATCTCAATCAGCCCCAGCATTTT.

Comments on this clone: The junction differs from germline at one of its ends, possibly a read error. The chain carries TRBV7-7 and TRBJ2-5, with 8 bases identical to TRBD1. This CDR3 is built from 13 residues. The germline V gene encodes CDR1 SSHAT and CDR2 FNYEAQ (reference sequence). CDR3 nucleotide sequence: TGTGCTAGCAGCTTAGACAGGGGCAAGACCCAGTACTTC. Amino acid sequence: CASSLDRGKTQYF.

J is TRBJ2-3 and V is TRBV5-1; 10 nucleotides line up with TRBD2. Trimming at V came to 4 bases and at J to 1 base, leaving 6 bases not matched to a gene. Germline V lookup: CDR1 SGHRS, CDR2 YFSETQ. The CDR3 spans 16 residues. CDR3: CASSLLSGRGTDTQYF. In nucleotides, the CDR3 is TGCGCCAGCAGCCTACTCAGCGGGAGGGGCACAGATACGCAGTATTTT.

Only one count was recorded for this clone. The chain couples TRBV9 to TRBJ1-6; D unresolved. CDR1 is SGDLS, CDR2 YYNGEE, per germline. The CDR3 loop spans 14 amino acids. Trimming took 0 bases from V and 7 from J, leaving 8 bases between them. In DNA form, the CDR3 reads TGTGCCAGCAGCGTAGAAGGAGGCAATTCACCCCTCCACTTT. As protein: CASSVEGGNSPLHF.

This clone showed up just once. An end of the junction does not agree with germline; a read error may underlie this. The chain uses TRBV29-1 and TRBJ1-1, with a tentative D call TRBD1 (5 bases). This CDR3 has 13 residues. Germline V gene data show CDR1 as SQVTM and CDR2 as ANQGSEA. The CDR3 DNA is TGCAGCGTTAGGGTCGGGGGAGACACTGAAGCTTCCTTT. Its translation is CSVRVGGDTEASF. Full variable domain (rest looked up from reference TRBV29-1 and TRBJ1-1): SAVISQKPSRDICQRGTSLTIQCQVDSQVTMMFWYRQQPGQSLTLIATANQGSEATYESGFVIDKFPISRPNLTFSTLTVSNMSPEDSSIYLCSVRVGGDTEASFGQGTRLTVV.

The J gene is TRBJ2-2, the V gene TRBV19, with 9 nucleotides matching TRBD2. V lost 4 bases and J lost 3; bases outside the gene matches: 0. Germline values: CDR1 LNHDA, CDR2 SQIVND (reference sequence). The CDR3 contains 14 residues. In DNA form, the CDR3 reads TGTGCCAGTAGTACTAGCGGGGACACCGGGGAGCTGTTTTTT. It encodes CASSTSGDTGELFF.

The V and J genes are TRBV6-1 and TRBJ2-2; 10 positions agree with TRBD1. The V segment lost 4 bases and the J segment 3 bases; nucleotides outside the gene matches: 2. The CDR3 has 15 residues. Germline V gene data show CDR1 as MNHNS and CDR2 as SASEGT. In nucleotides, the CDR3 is TGTGCCAGCAGTGGACAGGGGGCCGACACCGGGGAGCTGTTTTTT. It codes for CASSGQGADTGELFF.

In DNA form, the CDR3 reads TGCGCCAGCTACGGGGCGGATAGCACAGATACGCAGTATTTT. Translated: CASYGADSTDTQYF. This chain joins TRBV5-1 and TRBJ2-3; TRBD1 or TRBD2 may be the D gene (5 bases each). With 7 bases removed from V and 0 bases from J, the gap between germline ends came to 12 bases. Germline loops: CDR1 SGHRS, CDR2 YFSETQ. The CDR3 runs 14 residues.

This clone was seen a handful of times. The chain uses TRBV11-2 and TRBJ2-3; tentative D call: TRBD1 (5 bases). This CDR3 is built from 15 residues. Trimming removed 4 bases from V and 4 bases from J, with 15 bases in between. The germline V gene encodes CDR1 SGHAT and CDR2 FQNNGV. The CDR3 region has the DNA TGTGCCAGCAGCTGGACACAAATGAACCCAGATACGCAGTATTTT. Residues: CASSWTQMNPDTQYF. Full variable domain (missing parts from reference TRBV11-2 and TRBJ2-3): EAGVAQSPRYKIIEKRQSVAFWCNPISGHATLYWYQQILGQGPKLLIQFQNNGVVDDSQLPKDRFSAERLKGVDSTLKIQPAKLEDSAVYLCASSWTQMNPDTQYFGPGTRLTVL.

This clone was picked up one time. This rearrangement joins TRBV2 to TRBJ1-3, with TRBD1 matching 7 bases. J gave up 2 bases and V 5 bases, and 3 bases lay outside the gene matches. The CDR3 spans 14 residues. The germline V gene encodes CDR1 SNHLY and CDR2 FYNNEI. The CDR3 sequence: CASSPGTAGNTIYF. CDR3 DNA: TGTGCCAGCAGTCCCGGGACAGCTGGAAACACCATATATTTT.

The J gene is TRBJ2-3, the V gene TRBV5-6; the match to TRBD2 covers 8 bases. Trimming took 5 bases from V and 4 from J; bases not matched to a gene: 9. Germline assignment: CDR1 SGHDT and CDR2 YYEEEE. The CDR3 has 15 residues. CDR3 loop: CASRVNRAGADTQYF. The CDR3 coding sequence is TGTGCCAGCAGAGTAAATCGAGCGGGAGCAGATACGCAGTATTTT.

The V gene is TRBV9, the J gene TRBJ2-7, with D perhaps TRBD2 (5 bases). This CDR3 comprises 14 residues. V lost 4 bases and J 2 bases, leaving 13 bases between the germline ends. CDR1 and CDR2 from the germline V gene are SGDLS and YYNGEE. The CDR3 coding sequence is TGTGCCAGCAGCCCCTCGTCCGGGACCTACGAGCAGTACTTC. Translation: CASSPSSGTYEQYF.

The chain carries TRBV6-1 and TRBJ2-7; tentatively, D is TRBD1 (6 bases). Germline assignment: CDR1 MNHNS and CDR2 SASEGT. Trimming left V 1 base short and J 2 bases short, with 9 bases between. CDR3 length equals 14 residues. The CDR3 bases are TGTGCCAGCAGTGAAGAGGACAGCACCTACGAGCAGTACTTC. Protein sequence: CASSEEDSTYEQYF.

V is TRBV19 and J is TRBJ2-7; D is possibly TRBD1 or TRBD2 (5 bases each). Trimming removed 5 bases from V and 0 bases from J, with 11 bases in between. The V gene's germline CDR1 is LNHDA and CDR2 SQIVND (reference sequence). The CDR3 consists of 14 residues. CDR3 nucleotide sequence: TGTGCCAGTAGTTTACGAGGGGACTCCTACGAGCAGTACTTC. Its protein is CASSLRGDSYEQYF.

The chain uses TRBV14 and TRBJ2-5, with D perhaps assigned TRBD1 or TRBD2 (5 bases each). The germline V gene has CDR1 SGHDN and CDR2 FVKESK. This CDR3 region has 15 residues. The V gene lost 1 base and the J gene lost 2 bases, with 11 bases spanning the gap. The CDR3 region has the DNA TGTGCCAGCAGCCAAGGGTTGGGACCTCAAGAGACCCAGTACTTC. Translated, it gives CASSQGLGPQETQYF.

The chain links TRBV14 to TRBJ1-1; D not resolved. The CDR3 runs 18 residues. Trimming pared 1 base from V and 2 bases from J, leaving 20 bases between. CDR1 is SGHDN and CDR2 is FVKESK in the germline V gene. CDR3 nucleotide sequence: TGTGCCAGCAGCCAAGTCTCGTTTGCGATTAGTCTAAACACTGAAGCTTTCTTT. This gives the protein CASSQVSFAISLNTEAFF.

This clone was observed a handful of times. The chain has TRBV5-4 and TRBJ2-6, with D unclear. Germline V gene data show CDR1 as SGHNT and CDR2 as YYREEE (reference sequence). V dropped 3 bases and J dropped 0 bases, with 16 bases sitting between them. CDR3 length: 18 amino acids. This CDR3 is CASSSGIPYSSGANVLTF. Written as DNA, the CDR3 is TGTGCCAGCAGCTCGGGCATACCCTACTCCTCTGGGGCCAACGTCCTGACTTTC.

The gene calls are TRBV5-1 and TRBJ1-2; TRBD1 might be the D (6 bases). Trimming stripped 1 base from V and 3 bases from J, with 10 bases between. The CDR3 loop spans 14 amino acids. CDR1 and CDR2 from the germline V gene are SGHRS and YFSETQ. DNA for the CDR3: TGCGCCAGCAGCTTGACAGGGAAGGACTATGGCTACACCTTC. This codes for CASSLTGKDYGYTF.

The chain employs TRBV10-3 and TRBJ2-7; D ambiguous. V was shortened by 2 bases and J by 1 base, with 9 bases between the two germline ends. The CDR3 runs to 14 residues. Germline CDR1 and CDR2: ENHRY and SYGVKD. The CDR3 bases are TGTGCCATCAGTGAGATGACTGGTTCCTACGAGCAGTACTTC. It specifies CAISEMTGSYEQYF.

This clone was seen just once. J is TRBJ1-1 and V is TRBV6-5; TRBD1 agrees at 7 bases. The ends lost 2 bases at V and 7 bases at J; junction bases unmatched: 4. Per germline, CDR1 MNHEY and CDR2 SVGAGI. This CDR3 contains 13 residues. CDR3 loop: CASSYGTDYEAFF. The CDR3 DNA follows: TGTGCCAGCAGTTACGGGACAGACTATGAAGCTTTCTTT.

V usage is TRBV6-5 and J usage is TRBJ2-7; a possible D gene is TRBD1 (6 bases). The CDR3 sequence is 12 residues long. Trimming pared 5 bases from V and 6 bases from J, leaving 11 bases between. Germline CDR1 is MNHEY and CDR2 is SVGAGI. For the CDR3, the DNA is TGTGCCAGCAGTACAGGGTCTCGCGAGCAGTACTTC. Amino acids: CASSTGSREQYF.

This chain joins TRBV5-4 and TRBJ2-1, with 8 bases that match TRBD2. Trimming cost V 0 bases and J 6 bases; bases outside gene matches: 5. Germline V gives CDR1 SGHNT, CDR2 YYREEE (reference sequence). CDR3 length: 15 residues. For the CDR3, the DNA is TGTGCCAGCAGCTTGGGTGCGGGGGGAGGCAATGAGCAGTTCTTC. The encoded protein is CASSLGAGGGNEQFF.

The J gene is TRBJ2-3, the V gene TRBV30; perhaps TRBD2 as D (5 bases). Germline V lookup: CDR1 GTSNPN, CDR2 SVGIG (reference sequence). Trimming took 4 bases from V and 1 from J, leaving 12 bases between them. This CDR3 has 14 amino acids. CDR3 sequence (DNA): TGTGCCTGGAATCGGGAACTGCGCACAGATACGCAGTATTTT. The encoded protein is CAWNRELRTDTQYF.

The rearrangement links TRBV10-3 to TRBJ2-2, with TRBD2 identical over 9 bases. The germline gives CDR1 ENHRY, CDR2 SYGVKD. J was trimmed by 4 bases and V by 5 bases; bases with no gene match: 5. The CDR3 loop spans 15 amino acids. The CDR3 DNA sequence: TGTGCCATCAGTACGGCGGGGGGGCCCACCGGGGAGCTGTTTTTT. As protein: CAISTAGGPTGELFF.

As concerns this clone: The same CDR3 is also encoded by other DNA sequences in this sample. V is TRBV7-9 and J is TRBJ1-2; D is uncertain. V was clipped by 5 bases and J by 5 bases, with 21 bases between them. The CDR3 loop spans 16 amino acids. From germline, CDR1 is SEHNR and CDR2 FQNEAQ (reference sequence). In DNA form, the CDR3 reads TGTGCCAGCAGCCCACCCTTCCTTAGGGTTGAGTATGGCTACACCTTC. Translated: CASSPPFLRVEYGYTF.

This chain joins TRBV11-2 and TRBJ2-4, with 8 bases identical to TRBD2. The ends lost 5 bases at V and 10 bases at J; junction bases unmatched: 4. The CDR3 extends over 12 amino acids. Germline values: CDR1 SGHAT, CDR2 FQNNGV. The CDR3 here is CASSAGGWIQYF. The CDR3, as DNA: TGTGCCAGCAGCGCGGGAGGATGGATTCAGTACTTC.